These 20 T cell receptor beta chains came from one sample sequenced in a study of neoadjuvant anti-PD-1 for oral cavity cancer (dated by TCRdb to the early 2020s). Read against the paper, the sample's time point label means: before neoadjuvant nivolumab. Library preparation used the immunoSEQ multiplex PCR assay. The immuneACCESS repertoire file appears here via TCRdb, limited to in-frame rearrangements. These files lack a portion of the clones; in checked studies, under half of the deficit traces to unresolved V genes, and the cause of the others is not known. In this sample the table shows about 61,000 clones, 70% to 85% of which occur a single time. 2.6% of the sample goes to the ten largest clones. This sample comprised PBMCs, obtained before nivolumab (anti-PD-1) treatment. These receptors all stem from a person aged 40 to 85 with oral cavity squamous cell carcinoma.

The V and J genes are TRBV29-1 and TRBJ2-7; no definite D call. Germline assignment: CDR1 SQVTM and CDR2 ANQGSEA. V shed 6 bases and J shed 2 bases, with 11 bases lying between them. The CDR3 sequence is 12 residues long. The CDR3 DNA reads TGCAGCGTAGCATCGGGCACCTACGAGCAGTACTTC. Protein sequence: CSVASGTYEQYF.

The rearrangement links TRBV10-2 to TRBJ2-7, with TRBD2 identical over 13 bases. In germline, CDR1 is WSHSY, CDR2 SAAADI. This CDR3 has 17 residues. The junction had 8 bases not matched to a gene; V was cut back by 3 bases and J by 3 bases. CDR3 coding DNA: TGCGCCAGCAGTGAAACTAGCGGGGGGGCCCAAGTCTACGAGCAGTACTTC. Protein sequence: CASSETSGGAQVYEQYF.

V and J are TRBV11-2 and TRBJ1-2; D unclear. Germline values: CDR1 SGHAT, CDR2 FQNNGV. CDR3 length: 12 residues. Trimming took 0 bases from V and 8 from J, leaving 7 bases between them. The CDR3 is CASSLEVEGYTF. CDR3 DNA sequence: TGTGCCAGCAGCTTAGAAGTTGAGGGCTACACCTTC. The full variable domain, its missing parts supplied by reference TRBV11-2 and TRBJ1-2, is EAGVAQSPRYKIIEKRQSVAFWCNPISGHATLYWYQQILGQGPKLLIQFQNNGVVDDSQLPKDRFSAERLKGVDSTLKIQPAKLEDSAVYLCASSLEVEGYTFGSGTRLTVV.

The CDR3 DNA is TGTGCCAGCAGTTTAAGGAGCGGGAGTAATGAGCAGTTCTTC. Translation: CASSLRSGSNEQFF. The rearrangement joins TRBV27 to TRBJ2-1; TRBD2 aligns across 8 bases. This CDR3 is 14 amino acids long. V lost 2 bases and J lost 7; bases outside the gene matches: 4. The germline CDR1 and CDR2 sequences are MNHEY and SMNVEV (reference sequence).

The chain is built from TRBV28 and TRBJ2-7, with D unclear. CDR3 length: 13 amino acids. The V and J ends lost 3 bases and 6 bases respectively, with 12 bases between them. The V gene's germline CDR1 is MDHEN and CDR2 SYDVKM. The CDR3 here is CASSLSGPSEQYF. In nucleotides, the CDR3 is TGTGCCAGCAGTTTGTCCGGACCAAGCGAGCAGTACTTC.

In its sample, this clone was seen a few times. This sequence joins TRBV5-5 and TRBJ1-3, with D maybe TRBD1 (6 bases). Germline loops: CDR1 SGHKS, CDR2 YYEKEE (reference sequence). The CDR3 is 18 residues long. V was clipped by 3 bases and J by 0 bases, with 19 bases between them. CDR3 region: CASSSFAGTGSSGNTIYF. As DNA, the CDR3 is TGTGCCAGCAGCTCCTTCGCGGGAACAGGGAGCTCTGGAAACACCATATATTTT.

DNA of the CDR3: TGCGCCAGCAGCCCAGGACAGGGGAACTACGAGCAGTACTTC. As protein: CASSPGQGNYEQYF. The chain joins TRBV5-1 to TRBJ2-7; 9 nucleotides align to TRBD1. In germline, CDR1 is SGHRS, CDR2 YFSETQ. The CDR3 is 14 residues long. Losses at the gene ends were 4 bases for V and 3 bases for J; bases not matched to a gene: 5.

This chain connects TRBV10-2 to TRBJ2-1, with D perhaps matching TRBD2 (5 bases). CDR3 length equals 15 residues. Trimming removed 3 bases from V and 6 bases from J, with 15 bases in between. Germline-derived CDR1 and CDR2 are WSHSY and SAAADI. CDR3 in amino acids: CASSEAALIPNEQFF. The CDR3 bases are TGCGCCAGCAGTGAAGCGGCCTTAATACCCAATGAGCAGTTCTTC.

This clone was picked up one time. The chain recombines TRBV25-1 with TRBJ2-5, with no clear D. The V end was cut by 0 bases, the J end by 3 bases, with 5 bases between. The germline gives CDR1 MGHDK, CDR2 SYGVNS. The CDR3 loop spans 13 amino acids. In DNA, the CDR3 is TGTGCCAGCAGTGAATACAACGAAGAGACCCAGTACTTC. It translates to CASSEYNEETQYF. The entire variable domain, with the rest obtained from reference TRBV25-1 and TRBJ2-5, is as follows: EADIYQTPRYLVIGTGKKITLECSQTMGHDKMYWYQQDPGMELHLIHYSYGVNSTEKGDLSSESTVSRIRTEHFPLTLESARPSHTSQYLCASSEYNEETQYFGPGTRLLVL.

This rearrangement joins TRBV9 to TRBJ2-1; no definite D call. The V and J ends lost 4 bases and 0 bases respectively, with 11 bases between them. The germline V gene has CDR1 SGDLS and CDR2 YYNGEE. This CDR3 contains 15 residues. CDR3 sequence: CASSPSVSSYNEQFF. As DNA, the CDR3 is TGTGCCAGCAGCCCAAGCGTATCCTCCTACAATGAGCAGTTCTTC.

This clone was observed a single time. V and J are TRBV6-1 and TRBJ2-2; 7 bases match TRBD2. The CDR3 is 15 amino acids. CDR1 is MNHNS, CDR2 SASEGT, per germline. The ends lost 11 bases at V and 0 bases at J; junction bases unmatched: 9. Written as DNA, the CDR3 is TGTGCCGGGCTCCCCGGACTAGCGAACACCGGGGAGCTGTTTTTT. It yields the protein CAGLPGLANTGELFF.

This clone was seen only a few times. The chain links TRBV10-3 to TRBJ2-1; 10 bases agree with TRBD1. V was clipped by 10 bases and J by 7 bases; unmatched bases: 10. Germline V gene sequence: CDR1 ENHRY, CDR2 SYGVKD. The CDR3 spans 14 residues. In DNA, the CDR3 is TGTGCCACCGACGACCTGGGACAGGGGAATGAGCAGTTCTTC. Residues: CATDDLGQGNEQFF.

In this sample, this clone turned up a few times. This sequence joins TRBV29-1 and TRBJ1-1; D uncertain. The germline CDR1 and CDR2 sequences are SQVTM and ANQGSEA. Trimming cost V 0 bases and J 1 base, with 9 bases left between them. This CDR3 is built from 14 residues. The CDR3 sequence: CSVEETPANTEAFF. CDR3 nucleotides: TGCAGCGTTGAAGAAACACCTGCGAACACTGAAGCTTTCTTT.

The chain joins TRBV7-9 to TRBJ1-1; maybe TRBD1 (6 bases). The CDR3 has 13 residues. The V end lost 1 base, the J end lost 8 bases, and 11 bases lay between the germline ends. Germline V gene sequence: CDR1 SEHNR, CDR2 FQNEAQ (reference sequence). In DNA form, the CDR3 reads TGTGCCAGCAGCTTAGACCTAAGGGGGGAAGCTTTCTTT. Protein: CASSLDLRGEAFF.

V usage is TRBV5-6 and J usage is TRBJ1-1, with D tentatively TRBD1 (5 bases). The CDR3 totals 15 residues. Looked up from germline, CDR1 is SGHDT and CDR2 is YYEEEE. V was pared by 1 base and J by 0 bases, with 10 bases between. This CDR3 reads CASSLLNRMNTEAFF. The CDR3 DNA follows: TGTGCCAGCAGCTTGTTAAACAGGATGAACACTGAAGCTTTCTTT. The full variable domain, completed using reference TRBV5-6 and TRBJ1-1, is DAGVTQSPTHLIKTRGQQVTLRCSPKSGHDTVSWYQQALGQGPQFIFQYYEEEERQRGNFPDRFSGHQFPNYSSELNVNALLLGDSALYLCASSLLNRMNTEAFFGQGTRLTVV.

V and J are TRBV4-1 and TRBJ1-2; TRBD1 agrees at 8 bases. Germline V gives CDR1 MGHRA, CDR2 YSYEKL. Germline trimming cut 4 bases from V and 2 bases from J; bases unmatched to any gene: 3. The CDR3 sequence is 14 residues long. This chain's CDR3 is CASSLGQGNYGYTF. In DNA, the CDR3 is TGCGCCAGCAGCCTAGGACAGGGAAACTATGGCTACACCTTC.

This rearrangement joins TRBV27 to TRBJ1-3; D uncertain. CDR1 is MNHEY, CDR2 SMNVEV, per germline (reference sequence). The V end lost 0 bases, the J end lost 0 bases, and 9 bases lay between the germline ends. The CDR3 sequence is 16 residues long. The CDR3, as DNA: TGTGCCAGCAGTTTATCGTATTCCTCCTCTGGAAACACCATATATTTT. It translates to CASSLSYSSSGNTIYF.

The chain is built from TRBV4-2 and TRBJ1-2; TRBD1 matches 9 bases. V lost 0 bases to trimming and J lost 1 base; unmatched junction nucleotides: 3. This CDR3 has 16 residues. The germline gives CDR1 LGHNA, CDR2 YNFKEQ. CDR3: CASSQEWTGVNYGYTF. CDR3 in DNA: TGTGCCAGCAGCCAAGAATGGACAGGGGTTAACTATGGCTACACCTTC.

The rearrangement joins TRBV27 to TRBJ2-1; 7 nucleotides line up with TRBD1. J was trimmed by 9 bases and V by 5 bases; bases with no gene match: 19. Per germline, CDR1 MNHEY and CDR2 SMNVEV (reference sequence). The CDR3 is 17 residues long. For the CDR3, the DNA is TGTGCCAGCAGTCAGACAGGGCGAGGGCCGTCCACGAGTGAGCAGTTCTTC. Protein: CASSQTGRGPSTSEQFF.

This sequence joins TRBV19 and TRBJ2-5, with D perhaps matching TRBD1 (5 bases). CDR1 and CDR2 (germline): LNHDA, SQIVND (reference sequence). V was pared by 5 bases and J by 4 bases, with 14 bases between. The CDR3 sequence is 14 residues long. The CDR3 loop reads CASSPRVWGETQYF. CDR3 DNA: TGTGCCAGTAGTCCCAGGGTATGGGGAGAGACCCAGTACTTC.